These T cell receptor beta chains were read from a single sample in a study of blood T cell repertoires in COVID-19. Repertoires were generated with immunoSEQ multiplex PCR, while TCRdb's copy carries only in-frame clones and drops some. The sample lists about 98,000 clones, about 80% occurring once. Sequenced material: peripheral blood. The receptor source for this set is a man between 70 and 80 years old with acute or convalescent COVID-19. Both conserved end residues are part of each CDR3. D genes are given only for firm matches. Some rows mark clone size as missing; the rest say once, few, many or name a class of expanded clone.

V	size	D	J	DNA	CDR3
TRBV6-2/TRBV6-3	many	TRBD1	TRBJ1-5	TGTGCCAGCAGTCGACAGGGGAGCGGCAATCAGCCCCAGCATTTT	CASSRQGSGNQPQHF
TRBV28	.	.	TRBJ1-6	TGTGCCAGCAGTTCCTTACAGAGCTCCTATAATTCACCCCTCCACTTT	CASSSLQSSYNSPLHF
TRBV5-1	.	TRBD1	TRBJ1-4	TGCGCCAGCAGCTCCCGGAGGACAGGGGACGAAAAACTGTTTTTT	CASSSRRTGDEKLFF
TRBV4-1	.	TRBD1	TRBJ2-3	TGCGCCAGCAGCCAAGATCCCTTCTTCCCGGGACAGGGAGGGAAAGATACGCAGTATTTT	CASSQDPFFPGQGGKDTQYF
TRBV28	few	TRBD1	TRBJ2-2	TGTGCCAGCAGTTTCTGGAAGACAGGGGCTAACACCGGGGAGCTGTTTTTT	CASSFWKTGANTGELFF
TRBV2	few	TRBD2	TRBJ2-7	TGTGCCAGCAGTGAAAAGATAGCGGGAGTAAGGCACGAGCAGTACTTC	CASSEKIAGVRHEQYF
TRBV6-6	.	.	TRBJ1-3	TGTGCCGCGCATGCCGCTCCCACTGGAAACACCATATATTTT	CAAHAAPTGNTIYF
TRBV7-3	.	.	TRBJ2-5	TGTGCCAGCAGCTTAACGGGCGGGGAGGAGACCCAGTACTTC	CASSLTGGEETQYF
TRBV6-5	few	TRBD2	TRBJ2-7	TGTGCCAGCAGTTACCGACTAGCGGGAGCCGAGCAGTACTTC	CASSYRLAGAEQYF
TRBV3-1/TRBV3-2	.	.	TRBJ1-1	TGTGCCAGCAGCCAAGACGGGACTGAAGCTTTCTTT	CASSQDGTEAFF
TRBV28	.	TRBD1	TRBJ1-1	TGTGCCGGACGCCGGGCAGGGGGCGCAGTCACTGAAGCTTTCTTT	CAGRRAGGAVTEAFF
TRBV1	.	.	TRBJ2-2	TGCACCAGAAGCCACTCTCATAGCGGGAGCGGGACCGGGGAGCTGTTTTTT	CTRSHSHSGSGTGELFF
TRBV11-2	once	.	TRBJ2-3	TGTGCCAGCAGCTTAAGGGGGGGGACAGATACGCAGTATTTT	CASSLRGGTDTQYF
TRBV27	.	.	TRBJ2-5	TGTGCCAGCAGTTTATCGGTGGGCGCGACCCAAGAGACCCAGTACTTC	CASSLSVGATQETQYF
TRBV28	.	.	TRBJ2-7	TGTGCCAGCAGTTTGGAGGTGGCGTTGAGCTCCTACGAGCAGTACTTC	CASSLEVALSSYEQYF
TRBV5-1	.	.	TRBJ2-3	TGCGCCAGCAGCTTCGAGGTTGGTACGCAGTATTTT	CASSFEVGTQYF
TRBV11-3	once	TRBD2	TRBJ2-2	TGTGCCAGCAGCTTAGATGTTGGACTAGCGGGAGTCACCGGGGAGCTGTTTTTT	CASSLDVGLAGVTGELFF
TRBV20-1	.	.	TRBJ1-5	TGCAGTGCTAGTAACAAGGGACGGGAGCGCAATCAGCCCCAGCATTTT	CSASNKGRERNQPQHF
TRBV28	.	.	TRBJ2-7	TGTGCCAGCTCCGCGGGGGCCGGGAGGCAGAGCTCCTACGAGCAGTACTTC	CASSAGAGRQSSYEQYF
TRBV5-4	.	TRBD1	TRBJ1-3	TGTGCCAGCAGCAATATACAGGGGTCCTCTGGAAACACCATATATTTT	CASSNIQGSSGNTIYF
TRBV10-3	.	TRBD2	TRBJ2-3	TGTGCCATCAGTGACCGGGGGGATACGCATACGCAGTATTTT	CAISDRGDTHTQYF
TRBV19	.	.	TRBJ1-2	TGTGCCAGTAGTATCTCAACGGAGACGGGCTACACCTTC	CASSISTETGYTF
TRBV6-5	.	.	TRBJ2-1	TGTGCCAGCAATGACTCCGGTAATGAGCAGTTCTTC	CASNDSGNEQFF
TRBV6-5	.	TRBD1	TRBJ1-1	TGTGCCAGCAGAAAACAGGGGGCGAGTGAAGCTTTCTTT	CASRKQGASEAFF
TRBV3-1/TRBV3-2	few	.	TRBJ2-5	TGTGCCAGCAGCCAATATCAGGCTACCTTTAAAGAGACCCAGTACTTC	CASSQYQATFKETQYF
TRBV4-3	.	.	TRBJ1-2	TGCGCCAGCAGCCAAGATGGCAGGAACTCCTTCTATGGCTACACCTTC	CASSQDGRNSFYGYTF
TRBV14	once	TRBD2	TRBJ2-7	TGTGCCAGCAGCCAATCCTCAAGGACTAGCGGGAGGAGCTACGAGCAGTACTTC	CASSQSSRTSGRSYEQYF
TRBV4-1	.	.	TRBJ2-5	TGCGCCAGCAGCCAGAAGGGGGCCCAGTACTTC	CASSQKGAQYF
TRBV11-2	.	.	TRBJ1-2	TGTGCCAGCAGCTTAGATCGTTACAAACAGTCTAACTATGGCTACACCTTC	CASSLDRYKQSNYGYTF
TRBV9	.	TRBD1	TRBJ2-7	TGTGCCAGCAGCGTAGCTCCACAGGGGGTCGAGCAGTACTTC	CASSVAPQGVEQYF
TRBV19	.	TRBD2	TRBJ2-1	TGTGCCAGTAGTATAGAGGGCGGGGGCTCCTACAATGAGCAGTTCTTC	CASSIEGGGSYNEQFF
TRBV19	.	.	TRBJ1-3	TGTGCCAGTAGTGTCGCCGGGACGCGGGAAAACACCATATATTTT	CASSVAGTRENTIYF
TRBV5-4	.	TRBD2	TRBJ2-3	TGTGCCAGCAGCTCTGGGACTAGCGGGTACCGGGATACGCAGTATTTT	CASSSGTSGYRDTQYF
TRBV9	.	.	TRBJ2-7	TGTGCCAGCAGCGTAACTAGCTCGGGCGAGCAGTACTTC	CASSVTSSGEQYF
TRBV18	once	TRBD2	TRBJ2-7	TGTGCCAGCTCACCCACTAGCGAAGAGCAGTACTTC	CASSPTSEEQYF
TRBV6-5	.	TRBD2	TRBJ2-1	TGTGCCAGCAGTTACTCGACTAGCGGGAGGGGCAATGAGCAGTTCTTC	CASSYSTSGRGNEQFF
TRBV23-1	.	TRBD2	TRBJ2-7	TGCGCCGGGGGTCCTAGCGGTGGCTCCTACGAGCAGTACTTC	CAGGPSGGSYEQYF
TRBV28	few	.	TRBJ2-7	TGTGCCAGCAGTTTAAGTCGCCGAGACACTAGGGAGCAGTACTTC	CASSLSRRDTREQYF
TRBV6-2/TRBV6-3	.	TRBD1	TRBJ2-3	TGTGCCAGCAGTCTCCACAGGGGATCAGGAGATACGCAGTATTTT	CASSLHRGSGDTQYF
TRBV6-5	.	TRBD1	TRBJ2-3	TGTGCCAGCAGTTACCAACCGGGACAGGGGGCCGATACGCAGTATTTT	CASSYQPGQGADTQYF
TRBV19	.	TRBD2	TRBJ2-4	TGTGCCAGTAGTATGTACGGGGGACTAGCGGGAAGGTTCGGGAACATTCAGTACTTC	CASSMYGGLAGRFGNIQYF
TRBV6-1	.	TRBD2	TRBJ2-7	TGTGCCAGCAGTGAACCTGCCGGGGGTAGCGGGAGGGCCGTGCAGTACTTC	CASSEPAGGSGRAVQYF
TRBV10-3	.	.	TRBJ1-6	TGTGCCATCAGTGAATCAAACAGGGTTTCACCCCTCCACTTT	CAISESNRVSPLHF